This paragraph covers one TCR beta chain sequence. A much larger clone lies one base from this, so it may be a read error. At the DNA level, this CDR3 is encoded by other sequences in the same sample as well. This entry belongs to a study of blood T cell repertoires in COVID-19. Study-level information: The analysed material was cDNA or gDNA that came from T cells, B-cell-depleted T cells, or PBMCs.

Cohort allocation depended upon clinical history that participants reported. Method: immunoSEQ multiplex PCR; TCRdb's copy keeps in-frame clones and lacks some. The table records hundreds of thousands of clones, roughly 87% of them present only once. Trimming left V 0 bases short and J 3 bases short, with 6 bases between. The germline V gene has CDR1 SGHAT and CDR2 FQNNGV. CDR3 length: 13 amino acids. Sequenced: PBMCs or T cells enriched from blood (not recorded which). This receptor was obtained from a woman in her forties who had recovered from COVID-19. V gene TRBV11-2 combines with J gene TRBJ2-7; a weak D match, TRBD1 (6 bases). The CDR3 DNA is TGTGCCAGCAGCTTAGACAGGGGCTACGAGCAGTACTTC. Translating it yields CASSLDRGYEQYF. Complete variable domain (other parts from reference TRBV11-2 and TRBJ2-7): EAGVAQSPRYKIIEKRQSVAFWCNPISGHATLYWYQQILGQGPKLLIQFQNNGVVDDSQLPKDRFSAERLKGVDSTLKIQPAKLEDSAVYLCASSLDRGYEQYFGPGTRLTVT.